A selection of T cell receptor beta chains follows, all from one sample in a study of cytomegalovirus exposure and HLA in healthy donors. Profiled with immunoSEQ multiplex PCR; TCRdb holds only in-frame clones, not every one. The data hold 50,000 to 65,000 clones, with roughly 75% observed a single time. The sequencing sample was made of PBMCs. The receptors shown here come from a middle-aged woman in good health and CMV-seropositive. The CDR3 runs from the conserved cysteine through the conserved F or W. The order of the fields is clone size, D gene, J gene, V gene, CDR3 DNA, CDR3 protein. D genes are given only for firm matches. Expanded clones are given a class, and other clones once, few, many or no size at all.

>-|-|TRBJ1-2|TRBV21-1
TGTGCCAGCAGCGAACCGCATGGGGCTACTAACTATGGCTACACCTTC
CASSEPHGATNYGYTF
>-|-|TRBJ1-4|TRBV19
TGTGCCAGTAGACAGGGAAAACTGTTTTTT
CASRQGKLFF
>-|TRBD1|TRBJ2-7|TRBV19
TGTGCCAGAAAAGACAGGGGGCACCACGAGCAGTACTTC
CARKDRGHHEQYF
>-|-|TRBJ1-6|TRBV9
TGTGCCAGCAGCGCAGATCGTAATTCACCCCTCCACTTT
CASSADRNSPLHF
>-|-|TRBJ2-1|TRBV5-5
TGTGCCAGCAGCTCTCAGGGGCTATCCTACAATGAGCAGTTCTTC
CASSSQGLSYNEQFF
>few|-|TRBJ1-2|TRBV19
TGTGCCAGCCGCATCGACAGCAAGAACTATGGCTACACCTTC
CASRIDSKNYGYTF
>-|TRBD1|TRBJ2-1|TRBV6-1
TGTGCCAGCAGTGAAATGGCCTCGATGGGACAGAGCTCCTACAATGAGCAGTTCTTC
CASSEMASMGQSSYNEQFF
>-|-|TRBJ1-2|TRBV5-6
TGTGCCAGCAGCTTGGTGGCAGGGCCCTACTATGGCTACACCTTC
CASSLVAGPYYGYTF
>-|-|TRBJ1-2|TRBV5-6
TGTGCCAGCAGCTTGGGCGGTTATGGCTACACCTTC
CASSLGGYGYTF
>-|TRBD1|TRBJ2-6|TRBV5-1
TGCGCCAGCAGCTGGACAGGGGGTGGATCTGGGGCCAACGTCCTGACTTTC
CASSWTGGGSGANVLTF
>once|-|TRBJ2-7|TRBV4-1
TGCGCCAGCAGCCGAAACAGCTACGAGCAGTACTTC
CASSRNSYEQYF
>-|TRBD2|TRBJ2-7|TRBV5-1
TGCGCCAGCAGCTTATCTGCGGGGACTAGCGGGGAGTGGTACGAGCAGTACTTC
CASSLSAGTSGEWYEQYF
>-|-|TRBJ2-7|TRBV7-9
TGTGCCAGCAGCTTCGCGGGACGGTCCTCCTACGAGCAGTACTTC
CASSFAGRSSYEQYF
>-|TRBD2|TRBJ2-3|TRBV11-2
TGTGCCAGCACCATCCAGGGGACTAGCGGGGGATTGCAGTATTTT
CASTIQGTSGGLQYF
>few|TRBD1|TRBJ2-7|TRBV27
TGTGCCAGCATTTCCCGGGACAGGGACTACGAGCAGTACTTC
CASISRDRDYEQYF
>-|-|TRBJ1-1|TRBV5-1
TGCGCCAGCAGCTTGGGTCAGGACAGAGAAGCTTTCTTT
CASSLGQDREAFF
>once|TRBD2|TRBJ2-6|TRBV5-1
TGCGCCAGCAGCTTCCGGGAGGATGGGGCCAACGTCCTGACTTTC
CASSFREDGANVLTF
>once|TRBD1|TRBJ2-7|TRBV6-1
TGTGCCAGCAGTGAAGCAGCCAGGGGGAATAGAATATCCTACGAGCAGTACTTC
CASSEAARGNRISYEQYF
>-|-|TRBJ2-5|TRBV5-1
TGCGCCAGCAGCCAACCCCACAGGGCCGAGACCCAGTACTTC
CASSQPHRAETQYF
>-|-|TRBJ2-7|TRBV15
TGTGCCACCAGCAGAGATCCGAGTTACGAGCAGTACTTC
CATSRDPSYEQYF
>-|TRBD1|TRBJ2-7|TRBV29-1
TGCAGCGTTGCCCCTCAGGGGGTGCCCGAGCAGTACTTC
CSVAPQGVPEQYF
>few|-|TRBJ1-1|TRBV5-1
TGCGCCAGCAGCTTGGGAGGTTCCCGGGGGACTGAAGCTTTCTTT
CASSLGGSRGTEAFF
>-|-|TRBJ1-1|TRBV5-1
TGCGCCAGCACCCTTGGTGGTGGTCGGACTGAAGCTTTCTTT
CASTLGGGRTEAFF
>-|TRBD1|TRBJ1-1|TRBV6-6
TGTGCCAGCACATTCAGAGGACAGGGGATGACTGAAGCTTTCTTT
CASTFRGQGMTEAFF
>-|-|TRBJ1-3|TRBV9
TGTGCCAGCAGCGTAGGAGGTGTAGCCGCGGCCCTCTCTGGAAACACCATATATTTT
CASSVGGVAAALSGNTIYF
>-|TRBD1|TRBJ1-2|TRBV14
TGTGCCAGCAGCCAAGCCCCAGACAGGGGGGAGTATGGCTACACCTTC
CASSQAPDRGEYGYTF
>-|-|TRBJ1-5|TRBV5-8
TGTGCCAGCCGTCTGGGGAGTTATAGCAATCAGCCCCAGCATTTT
CASRLGSYSNQPQHF
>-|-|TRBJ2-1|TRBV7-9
TGTGCCAGCAGCTCCTCAGGGGAGTATGGGCAGTTCTTC
CASSSSGEYGQFF
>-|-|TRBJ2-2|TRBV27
TGTGCCAGCAGTCCCCAGGGGCGCCTGAACACCGGGGAGCTGTTTTTT
CASSPQGRLNTGELFF
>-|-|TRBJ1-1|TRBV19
TGTGCCAGTAGAGGCAGGCGGGGGATGAACACTGAAGCTTTCTTT
CASRGRRGMNTEAFF
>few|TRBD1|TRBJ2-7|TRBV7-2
TGTGCCAGCAGCTTAGATGGGACAGGCTACGAGCAGTACTTC
CASSLDGTGYEQYF
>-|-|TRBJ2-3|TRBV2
TGTGCCAGCAGTGGGGGGGCCAGGGGGTCAGATACGCAGTATTTT
CASSGGARGSDTQYF
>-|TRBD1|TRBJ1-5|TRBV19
TGTGCCAGTAGTACCCGGACAGGGGAGGTAGGCAATCAGCCCCAGCATTTT
CASSTRTGEVGNQPQHF
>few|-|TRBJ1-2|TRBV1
TGCACCAGCAGCCAAGATAAATGCAGGGGGCACTATGGCTACACCTTC
CTSSQDKCRGHYGYTF
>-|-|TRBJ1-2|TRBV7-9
TGTGCCAGCAGCTTAGGGAGTAACCGAAACGGCTACACCTTC
CASSLGSNRNGYTF
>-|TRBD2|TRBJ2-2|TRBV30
TGTGCCTGGAGTCCGGGGGGGATCGCCGGGGAGCTGTTTTTT
CAWSPGGIAGELFF
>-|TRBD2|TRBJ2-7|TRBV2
TGTGCCAGCATGGCGGGAGGGAGCTACGAGCAGTACTTC
CASMAGGSYEQYF
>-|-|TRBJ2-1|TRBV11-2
TGTGCCGGCAGCTTAGACCCAGATGAGCAGTTCTTC
CAGSLDPDEQFF
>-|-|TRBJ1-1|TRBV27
TGTGCCAGCAGGGTCTCCACAGGGACTGAAGCTTTCTTT
CASRVSTGTEAFF
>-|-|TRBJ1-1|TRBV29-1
TGCAGCGTTGATAATGACAGGACAGACACTGAAGCTTTCTTT
CSVDNDRTDTEAFF